The 27 T cell receptor beta chains presented below share a single source sample, sequenced in a study of blood T cell repertoires in COVID-19. The repertoire was sequenced with immunoSEQ multiplex PCR; TCRdb's copy has only in-frame clones and lacks some. This table holds 200,000 to 250,000 clones, 70% to 90% found once. Sequences were obtained from peripheral blood. The receptors stem from a woman between 65 and 79 years old with active or convalescent COVID-19.

This clone was counted once. The rearrangement uses TRBV29-1 and TRBJ1-2, with D hard to call. Germline CDR1 is SQVTM and CDR2 is ANQGSEA. The CDR3 loop spans 13 amino acids. The V end was cut by 3 bases, the J end by 4 bases, with 12 bases between. The CDR3 region is CSVEVTVGYGYTF. The DNA of the CDR3 is TGCAGCGTTGAGGTAACGGTCGGCTATGGCTACACCTTC.

J is TRBJ1-1 and V is TRBV27; TRBD1 aligns across 7 bases. Germline CDR1 reads MNHEY; CDR2 reads SMNVEV (reference sequence). This CDR3 region has 13 residues. After removal of 4 bases from V and 3 bases from J, the junction contained 2 bases not matched to a gene. The CDR3 loop is CASSSTGYTEAFF. CDR3 sequence (DNA): TGTGCCAGCAGTTCGACAGGGTACACTGAAGCTTTCTTT.

The rearrangement links TRBV7-2 to TRBJ1-5, with 9 bases aligning to TRBD1. From germline, CDR1 is SGHTA and CDR2 FQGNSA. The junction had 5 bases not matched to a gene; V was cut back by 5 bases and J by 9 bases. This CDR3 region has 13 residues. The CDR3 here is CASSPTGGRPQHF. DNA of the CDR3: TGTGCCAGCAGCCCGACAGGGGGGCGGCCCCAGCATTTT.

The rearrangement uses TRBV4-1 and TRBJ1-6; D unclear. V was trimmed by 1 base and J by 10 bases, leaving 14 bases between them. Germline-derived CDR1 and CDR2 are MGHRA and YSYEKL. The CDR3 covers 15 residues. CDR3 nucleotides: TGCGCCAGCAGCCAAGGTCCCATGATTGCGTCACCCCTCCACTTT. This encodes CASSQGPMIASPLHF.

The CDR3 here is CASSPRQLGSADTQYF. The CDR3 nucleotides are TGTGCCAGCAGCCCCCGACAGTTGGGGTCGGCAGATACGCAGTATTTT. J is TRBJ2-3 and V is TRBV7-2, with D tentatively TRBD1 (5 bases). The germline V gene has CDR1 SGHTA and CDR2 FQGNSA. The CDR3 is made up of 16 amino acids. The V end was cut by 5 bases, the J end by 4 bases, with 19 bases between. Full variable domain (rest looked up from reference TRBV7-2 and TRBJ2-3): GAGVSQSPSNKVTEKGKDVELRCDPISGHTALYWYRQSLGQGLEFLIYFQGNSAPDKSGLPSDRFSAERTGGSVSTLTIQRTQQEDSAVYLCASSPRQLGSADTQYFGPGTRLTVL.

The rearrangement uses TRBV14 and TRBJ2-1, with unresolved D. V lost 1 base to trimming and J lost 14 bases, with 12 bases between them. CDR3 size: 12 residues. Per the germline V gene, CDR1 is SGHDN and CDR2 is FVKESK. Written as DNA, the CDR3 is TGTGCCAGCAGCCAAGGGGCTGATAGTGAGTTCTTC. Translated, it gives CASSQGADSEFF.

The CDR3, as DNA: TGTGCCAGCAGCTTAGCGCCACAGCTCTCTGGAAACACCATATATTTT. It yields the protein CASSLAPQLSGNTIYF. The chain employs TRBV7-2 and TRBJ1-3; D gene ambiguous. CDR1 is SGHTA, CDR2 FQGNSA, per germline. The CDR3 is made up of 16 amino acids. Trimming shortened V by 0 bases and J by 0 bases, and 9 bases separated the two germline ends.

Concerning this clone itself: Other DNA sequences from this sample encode an identical CDR3 as well. The chain carries TRBV20-1 and TRBJ1-1; no clear D. Germline V lookup: CDR1 DFQATT, CDR2 SNEGSKA (reference sequence). The CDR3 is made up of 11 amino acids. V dropped 5 bases and J dropped 0 bases, with 4 bases sitting between them. Here the CDR3 DNA reads TGCAGTGCTTTTATGAACACTGAAGCTTTCTTT. Its protein is CSAFMNTEAFF.

The rearrangement links TRBV23-1 to TRBJ1-1, with D tentatively TRBD1 (5 bases). TRBV23-1 is marked as an open reading frame, function uncertain. V lost 7 bases and J 4 bases, leaving 19 bases between the germline ends. This CDR3 is built from 15 residues. CDR3 bases: TGCGCCAGCACCCGGCGAGCGGGGCTCCTCACTGAAGCTTTCTTT. The encoded protein is CASTRRAGLLTEAFF.

This chain uses TRBV6-5 with TRBJ2-2; D is ambiguous. CDR1 and CDR2 (germline): MNHEY, SVGAGI. Trimming shortened V by 7 bases and J by 7 bases, and 10 bases separated the two germline ends. CDR3 length: 12 amino acids. The CDR3: CASTGLDGELFF. The CDR3 region has the DNA TGTGCCAGCACTGGCCTAGACGGGGAGCTGTTTTTT.

The chain employs TRBV27 and TRBJ2-5; D perhaps matches TRBD2 (7 bases). The ends were cut back, 4 bases at V and 5 bases at J, with 17 bases in the middle. The germline V gene encodes CDR1 MNHEY and CDR2 SMNVEV (reference sequence). The CDR3 is 15 residues long. CDR3: CASSSPTGGRETQYF. DNA for the CDR3: TGTGCCAGCAGTTCACCCACGGGGGGCCGTGAGACCCAGTACTTC.

The V call is TRBV7-2, the J call TRBJ2-1; 11 bases align to TRBD2. CDR3 size: 14 residues. Germline CDR1 is SGHTA and CDR2 is FQGNSA. V lost 6 bases and J lost 8; bases outside the gene matches: 6. The CDR3 sequence: CASSTSGGVYEQFF. The CDR3 DNA follows: TGTGCCAGCAGTACTAGCGGGGGAGTCTATGAGCAGTTCTTC.

CDR3 sequence: CASSRQGLSNQPQHF. As DNA, the CDR3 is TGTGCCAGCAGTAGACAGGGCTTGAGCAATCAGCCCCAGCATTTT. The chain carries TRBV6-2 or TRBV6-3 and TRBJ1-5, with TRBD1 matching over 7 bases. CDR1 MNHEY and CDR2 SVGEGT come from the germline V gene. Germline trimming cut 5 bases from V and 1 base from J; bases unmatched to any gene: 5. There are 15 residues in the CDR3.

The table lists this clone with a count of one. The chain uses TRBV11-2 and TRBJ1-1; weak D call: TRBD1 (5 bases). V dropped 1 base and J dropped 0 bases, with 9 bases sitting between them. Germline V gene lookup returns CDR1 SGHAT and CDR2 FQNNGV. This CDR3 spans 15 amino acids. CDR3 sequence (DNA): TGTGCCAGCAGCTTAGTGCCAGGGTTGAACACTGAAGCTTTCTTT. Protein product: CASSLVPGLNTEAFF.

This chain links TRBV7-6 with TRBJ2-3; perhaps TRBD2 as D (6 bases). Looked up from germline, CDR1 is SGHVS and CDR2 is FNYEAQ. CDR3 length equals 14 residues. V dropped 2 bases and J dropped 5 bases, with 11 bases sitting between them. The CDR3, as DNA: TGTGCCAGCAGCTTATTGCGGGGAGGAGATACGCAGTATTTT. This codes for CASSLLRGGDTQYF.

The J gene is TRBJ1-2, the V gene TRBV6-6; D is uncertain. Deletions cut 6 bases from V and 8 bases from J, with 13 bases between. CDR1 and CDR2 from the germline V gene are MNHNY and SVGAGI (reference sequence). CDR3 length equals 12 residues. The DNA of the CDR3 is TGTGCCAGCAGCGATGGGCCCAACGGCTACACCTTC. Translation gives CASSDGPNGYTF.

This chain connects TRBV29-1 to TRBJ1-3, with a possible D match to TRBD1 (5 bases). The CDR3 runs 15 residues. The V gene's germline CDR1 is SQVTM and CDR2 ANQGSEA. The ends were cut back, 6 bases at V and 0 bases at J, with 15 bases in the middle. The CDR3 reads CSVRQGIDSGNTIYF. DNA of the CDR3: TGCAGCGTCCGGCAGGGTATCGACTCTGGAAACACCATATATTTT.

This sequence joins TRBV11-2 and TRBJ1-5; a possible D gene is TRBD1 (6 bases). V was pared by 0 bases and J by 5 bases, with 11 bases between. Germline loops: CDR1 SGHAT, CDR2 FQNNGV. The CDR3 covers 15 residues. The CDR3 spells CASSLDGGRDQPQHF. Here the CDR3 DNA reads TGTGCCAGCAGCTTAGACGGGGGGCGGGATCAGCCCCAGCATTTT.

This clone was seen once. The V call is TRBV4-3, the J call TRBJ2-3, with D possibly being TRBD2 (5 bases). Germline V lookup: CDR1 LGHNA, CDR2 YSLEER. V shed 2 bases and J shed 7 bases, with 16 bases lying between them. This CDR3 is built from 15 residues. The DNA of the CDR3 is TGCGCCAGCAGCCAAACGGACCGCCTCGGGAATACGCAGTATTTT. This encodes CASSQTDRLGNTQYF.

The chain joins TRBV10-3 to TRBJ2-5; TRBD1 agrees at 7 bases. Trimming cost V 6 bases and J 2 bases; bases outside gene matches: 9. The CDR3 sequence is 15 residues long. Germline V gene data show CDR1 as ENHRY and CDR2 as SYGVKD. In nucleotides, the CDR3 is TGTGCCATCAGGGGTGACAGGGTAGGACAAGAGACCCAGTACTTC. This gives the protein CAIRGDRVGQETQYF.

This clone was detected a few times. The chain recombines TRBV6-5 with TRBJ2-1, with unresolved D. The CDR3 spans 15 residues. V was pared by 5 bases and J by 5 bases, with 16 bases between. Germline V gene lookup returns CDR1 MNHEY and CDR2 SVGAGI. CDR3 residues: CASSPALWADNEQFF. In DNA, the CDR3 is TGTGCCAGCAGTCCAGCTCTTTGGGCCGACAATGAGCAGTTCTTC.

V gene TRBV9 combines with J gene TRBJ2-1; tentative D call: TRBD1 (6 bases). V lost 3 bases, J lost 7 bases, and 17 bases lay in between. Germline CDR1 and CDR2: SGDLS and YYNGEE. The CDR3 extends over 15 amino acids. The CDR3 region has the DNA TGTGCCAGCAGCGCGAGGATACAGGGTACGAATGAGCAGTTCTTC. It specifies CASSARIQGTNEQFF.

The V and J genes are TRBV29-1 and TRBJ1-2; D unresolved. CDR3 length: 14 residues. From germline, CDR1 is SQVTM and CDR2 ANQGSEA. Trimming shortened V by 6 bases and J by 4 bases, and 18 bases separated the two germline ends. The CDR3 is CSVGMPLTRYGYTF. CDR3 coding DNA: TGCAGCGTCGGGATGCCCCTTACTCGCTATGGCTACACCTTC.

This chain connects TRBV14 to TRBJ1-3, with D unclear. Germline values: CDR1 SGHDN, CDR2 FVKESK. Deletions cut 8 bases from V and 2 bases from J, with 7 bases between. The CDR3 is 12 amino acids. In DNA form, the CDR3 reads TGTGCCAGCCGGGGAACTGGAAACACCATATATTTT. Residues: CASRGTGNTIYF.

The V and J genes are TRBV21-1 and TRBJ1-5; the table gives TRBD1 as D, unverified against the DNA. TRBV21-1 is a pseudogene segment. The CDR3 runs 11 residues. The CDR3 region has the DNA TGTGCCAGCAGTGGGGGCCAGCCCCAGCATTTT. This encodes CASSGGQPQHF.

The CDR3 spells CASRFRQGAQSDEQFF. CDR3 in DNA: TGTGCCAGCAGATTTCGACAGGGGGCACAAAGCGATGAGCAGTTCTTC. The chain recombines TRBV7-3 with TRBJ2-1; 10 nucleotides match TRBD1. The V segment lost 6 bases and the J segment 8 bases; nucleotides outside the gene matches: 13. CDR3 size: 16 residues. Germline V gene data show CDR1 as SGHTA and CDR2 as FQGTGA. Together with reference TRBV7-3 and TRBJ2-1, the CDR3 gives the full variable domain: GAGVSQTPSNKVTEKGKYVELRCDPISGHTALYWYRQSLGQGPEFLIYFQGTGAADDSGLPNDRFFAVRPEGSVSTLKIQRTERGDSAVYLCASRFRQGAQSDEQFFGPGTRLTVL.

The rearrangement links TRBV20-1 to TRBJ2-3, with D maybe TRBD2 (6 bases). The CDR3 consists of 11 residues. Germline loops: CDR1 DFQATT, CDR2 SNEGSKA (reference sequence). The V and J ends lost 4 bases and 8 bases respectively, with 10 bases between them. DNA of the CDR3: TGCAGTGCTACATCTAGCGTTACGCAGTATTTT. Translating it yields CSATSSVTQYF.